These 31 T cell receptor beta chains originate from one sample sequenced in a study of blood T cell repertoires in COVID-19. Assay used: immunoSEQ multiplex PCR; TCRdb lists only in-frame clones, some missing. The sample consists of 200,000 or so clones, about 87% of them appearing once. Input material: peripheral blood. The receptors here all came from a man younger than 40 with COVID-19, enrolled during active disease.

The chain is built from TRBV5-6 and TRBJ1-1; 9 bases fit TRBD1. CDR3 length: 17 residues. Trimming took 4 bases from V and 4 from J; bases not matched to a gene: 14. Germline values: CDR1 SGHDT, CDR2 YYEEEE. The CDR3 spells CASSPDGTGWGSTEAFF. In DNA, the CDR3 is TGTGCCAGCAGCCCAGACGGGACAGGGTGGGGCAGCACTGAAGCTTTCTTT.

This sequence joins TRBV29-1 and TRBJ1-2; a weak D match, TRBD1 (6 bases). V was pared by 7 bases and J by 5 bases, with 14 bases between. In germline, CDR1 is SQVTM, CDR2 ANQGSEA. This CDR3 comprises 12 residues. The CDR3 loop reads CSAEGQGYGYTF. CDR3 coding DNA: TGCAGCGCCGAAGGGCAGGGGTATGGCTACACCTTC.

J is TRBJ2-2 and V is TRBV2; 10 nucleotides line up with TRBD1. This CDR3 spans 16 amino acids. CDR1 and CDR2 from the germline V gene are SNHLY and FYNNEI. J lost 3 bases, V lost 7 bases, and 8 bases had no gene match. The chain's CDR3 is CASTRDRGIDTGELFF. In nucleotides, the CDR3 is TGTGCCAGCACCCGGGACAGGGGTATCGACACCGGGGAGCTGTTTTTT.

The rearrangement links TRBV24-1 to TRBJ1-5; 8 nucleotides agree with TRBD1. V lost 4 bases to trimming and J lost 2 bases; unmatched junction nucleotides: 9. The CDR3 is made up of 17 amino acids. From germline, CDR1 is KGHDR and CDR2 SFDVKD. For the CDR3, the DNA is TGTGCCACCAGTGACCCCCGTGGACAGGGTGGCAATCAGCCCCAGCATTTT. This sequence encodes CATSDPRGQGGNQPQHF.

This clone was counted between two and nine times. The chain combines TRBV25-1 with TRBJ1-4; 12 bases are shared with TRBD1. Germline-derived CDR1 and CDR2 are MGHDK and SYGVNS. The CDR3 has 17 residues. The trim removed 6 bases at V and 8 bases at J, leaving 13 bases unmatched. The CDR3 DNA reads as TGTGCCAGCAGCCCCACGCCGGGACAGGGGGCGCAGGAAAAACTGTTTTTT. This encodes CASSPTPGQGAQEKLFF.

The genes are TRBV11-2 and TRBJ2-5, with 7 bases matching TRBD2. Germline CDR1 and CDR2: SGHAT and FQNNGV. The CDR3 extends over 16 amino acids. V was clipped by 0 bases and J by 5 bases; unmatched bases: 9. CDR3 in amino acids: CASSLDPGLPLETQYF. Written as DNA, the CDR3 is TGTGCCAGCAGCTTAGATCCGGGACTACCGTTGGAGACCCAGTACTTC.

V usage is TRBV10-3 and J usage is TRBJ2-7, with TRBD1 matching 7 bases. The V segment lost 2 bases and the J segment 0 bases; nucleotides outside the gene matches: 7. CDR1 ENHRY and CDR2 SYGVKD come from the germline V gene. This CDR3 is 16 amino acids long. CDR3 residues: CAISERSGQSSYEQYF. The CDR3 DNA sequence: TGTGCCATCAGTGAGAGGTCGGGACAGAGCTCCTACGAGCAGTACTTC.

The rearrangement uses TRBV11-3 and TRBJ2-1, with TRBD2 matching 13 bases. V lost 3 bases and J lost 8; bases outside the gene matches: 4. Germline V lookup: CDR1 SGHNT, CDR2 YENEEA. The CDR3 loop spans 15 amino acids. CDR3 sequence reads: CASSFGLAGVDEQFF. The CDR3, as DNA: TGTGCCAGCAGCTTCGGACTAGCGGGAGTCGATGAGCAGTTCTTC.

The chain is built from TRBV28 and TRBJ2-7; 12 nucleotides match TRBD2. Germline CDR1 is MDHEN and CDR2 is SYDVKM. The CDR3 runs to 15 residues. V gave up 2 bases and J gave up 4 bases; unmatched junction bases: 3. The DNA of the CDR3 is TGTGCCAGCAGTTTAGCTAGCGGGGGGGCTTACGAGCAGTACTTC. Translating gives CASSLASGGAYEQYF.

The chain is built from TRBV28 and TRBJ2-4, with a weak D call TRBD1 (7 bases). Germline V lookup: CDR1 MDHEN, CDR2 SYDVKM. CDR3 length equals 15 residues. Trimming left V 6 bases short and J 3 bases short, with 15 bases between. CDR3 loop: CASRDREEYKNIQYF. For the CDR3, the DNA is TGTGCCAGCAGAGACAGGGAGGAGTACAAAAACATTCAGTACTTC.

The chain is built from TRBV6-5 and TRBJ1-1, with a weak D call TRBD1 (6 bases). Trimming cost V 4 bases and J 0 bases, with 9 bases left between them. This CDR3 is built from 14 residues. From germline, CDR1 is MNHEY and CDR2 SVGAGI. For the CDR3, the DNA is TGTGCCAGCAGTTCTTGGACAGTGAACACTGAAGCTTTCTTT. Translation: CASSSWTVNTEAFF.

This sequence joins TRBV18 and TRBJ2-7, with D unclear. Germline V lookup: CDR1 KGHSH, CDR2 LQKENI. This CDR3 has 14 amino acids. The V end lost 6 bases, the J end lost 2 bases, and 14 bases lay between the germline ends. The CDR3 sequence is CASSTIGGTYEQYF. The CDR3 nucleotides are TGTGCCAGCTCCACGATAGGCGGCACCTACGAGCAGTACTTC.

The V call is TRBV12-3 or TRBV12-4, the J call TRBJ1-2; D possibly corresponds to TRBD1 (5 bases). This CDR3 region has 13 residues. V lost 5 bases, J lost 3 bases, and 10 bases lay in between. This chain's CDR3 is CASSRQSHYGYTF. Here the CDR3 DNA reads TGTGCCAGCAGTCGACAGAGCCACTATGGCTACACCTTC.

The rearrangement joins TRBV5-1 to TRBJ1-6; 7 nucleotides agree with TRBD1. CDR3 size: 15 residues. Germline trimming cut 4 bases from V and 10 bases from J; bases unmatched to any gene: 11. Germline V CDR1 and CDR2: SGHRS, YFSETQ. CDR3: CASSPGGDRGSPLHF. The CDR3 nucleotides are TGCGCCAGCAGCCCGGGGGGGGACAGAGGGTCACCCCTCCACTTT.

The CDR3, as DNA: TGTGCCAGCTCACCCGGTCTTCCCGGTTCACCCCTCCACTTT. This codes for CASSPGLPGSPLHF. The V call is TRBV18, the J call TRBJ1-6; no reliable D call. Trimming cost V 3 bases and J 9 bases, with 12 bases left between them. Germline values: CDR1 KGHSH, CDR2 LQKENI. The CDR3 is 14 amino acids.

The chain joins TRBV6-5 to TRBJ1-1; D is unresolved. This CDR3 region has 14 residues. The V end was cut by 8 bases, the J end by 1 base, with 14 bases between. The germline gives CDR1 MNHEY, CDR2 SVGAGI. For the CDR3, the DNA is TGTGCCAGCTCCGGGGTAAGGGAGAACACTGAAGCTTTCTTT. Encoded protein: CASSGVRENTEAFF.

The V and J genes are TRBV24-1 and TRBJ1-2; D gene uncertain. V lost 3 bases and J lost 2, with 12 bases in between. This CDR3 spans 15 amino acids. Germline V lookup: CDR1 KGHDR, CDR2 SFDVKD. The CDR3 loop is CATSDTGRPNYGYTF. The CDR3 bases are TGTGCCACCAGTGATACGGGGAGGCCAAACTATGGCTACACCTTC.

The chain uses TRBV11-1 and TRBJ2-1; the D is unclear. Germline CDR1 reads SGHAT; CDR2 reads FQDESV (reference sequence). CDR3 length: 15 amino acids. Between the trimmed V and J ends, which lost 1 base and 2 bases, there was a span of 9 bases. The CDR3 sequence: CASSLGSSPYNEQFF. In nucleotides, the CDR3 is TGTGCCAGCAGCTTAGGTAGCTCCCCCTACAATGAGCAGTTCTTC.

The genes are TRBV5-5 and TRBJ1-1, with D maybe TRBD1 (6 bases). V gave up 3 bases and J gave up 7 bases, with 10 bases separating them. Germline V gene data show CDR1 as SGHKS and CDR2 as YYEKEE (reference sequence). This CDR3 contains 12 residues. The CDR3 nucleotides read TGTGCCAGCAGCTACACGGACAGTGAAGCTTTCTTT. Translating gives CASSYTDSEAFF.

The CDR3: CAIQPGFYFSGNTIYF. CDR3 DNA: TGCGCCATCCAACCGGGATTCTATTTCTCTGGAAACACCATATATTTT. The V and J genes are TRBV5-1 and TRBJ1-3; no definite D call. V lost 9 bases, J lost 0 bases, and 19 bases lay in between. The CDR3 loop spans 16 amino acids. The germline V gene has CDR1 SGHRS and CDR2 YFSETQ. Full variable domain (missing parts from reference TRBV5-1 and TRBJ1-3): KAGVTQTPRYLIKTRGQQVTLSCSPISGHRSVSWYQQTPGQGLQFLFEYFSETQRNKGNFPGRFSGRQFSNSRSEMNVSTLELGDSALYLCAIQPGFYFSGNTIYFGEGSWLTVV.

The chain uses TRBV6-2 or TRBV6-3 and TRBJ2-2; D perhaps matches TRBD2 (5 bases). This CDR3 contains 15 residues. CDR1 is MNHEY, CDR2 SVGEGT, per germline. Trimming removed 6 bases at V and 4 bases at J, with 15 bases between. The CDR3 DNA reads TGTGCCAGCAGCCTAAATAGCGCCCCCACCGGGGAGCTGTTTTTT. This translates into CASSLNSAPTGELFF.

This chain connects TRBV14 to TRBJ2-7; D is perhaps TRBD1 (5 bases). This CDR3 comprises 19 residues. CDR1 SGHDN and CDR2 FVKESK come from the germline V gene. The germline V and J ends were trimmed by 4 bases and 0 bases, with 25 bases remaining between them. The CDR3 DNA is TGTGCCAGCAGCCTCCTAAAGGGCAGGGTAGGATCTGGCTCCTACGAGCAGTACTTC. It translates to CASSLLKGRVGSGSYEQYF.

This clone was observed a single time. The chain combines TRBV4-1 with TRBJ2-7; D might be TRBD1 (6 bases). The germline V gene encodes CDR1 MGHRA and CDR2 YSYEKL. The CDR3 contains 14 residues. V was clipped by 1 base and J by 1 base, with 8 bases between them. CDR3 DNA: TGCGCCAGCAGCCAAGTACAGGGATCCTACGAGCAGTACTTC. Amino acid sequence: CASSQVQGSYEQYF.

V and J are TRBV5-1 and TRBJ1-4; 11 bases fit TRBD1. The CDR3 sequence is 15 residues long. Germline CDR1 SGHRS, CDR2 YFSETQ. J lost 7 bases, V lost 2 bases, and 4 bases had no gene match. The CDR3 nucleotides are TGCGCCAGCAGCTTAGGGGGACAGGGGGTTGAAAAACTGTTTTTT. This encodes CASSLGGQGVEKLFF.

The chain joins TRBV4-3 to TRBJ1-5; unclear D gene. The CDR3 totals 13 residues. V lost 5 bases, J lost 2 bases, and 7 bases lay in between. In germline, CDR1 is LGHNA, CDR2 YSLEER. This CDR3 is CASSERGNQPQHF. In nucleotides, the CDR3 is TGCGCCAGCAGCGAACGGGGCAATCAGCCCCAGCATTTT.

The chain joins TRBV2 to TRBJ1-1, with D possibly being TRBD1 (5 bases). CDR1 is SNHLY and CDR2 is FYNNEI in the germline V gene. V was cut by 8 bases and J by 3 bases, with 13 bases left in between. The CDR3 length is 13 residues. The CDR3 nucleotides read TGTGCCAGCTATACGCCGGGGGACACTGAAGCTTTCTTT. Amino acids: CASYTPGDTEAFF.

A note on this clone: This specimen includes other DNA sequences encoding the same CDR3. The chain carries TRBV7-3 and TRBJ2-2, with TRBD1 as a possible D gene (6 bases). Germline V gene lookup returns CDR1 SGHTA and CDR2 FQGTGA. Trimming removed 2 bases at V and 4 bases at J, with 8 bases between. The CDR3 is 14 amino acids. DNA for the CDR3: TGTGCCAGCAGCTTACAGGGGAGCACCGGGGAGCTGTTTTTT. The encoded protein is CASSLQGSTGELFF.

This rearrangement joins TRBV7-9 to TRBJ1-3; no clear D gene. Trimming took off 4 bases at V and 0 bases at J, with 16 bases between the two ends. Germline CDR1 SEHNR, CDR2 FQNEAQ (reference sequence). The CDR3 loop spans 17 amino acids. CDR3 amino acids: CASSSDPGLHSGNTIYF. The CDR3 DNA sequence: TGTGCCAGCAGCTCAGACCCTGGGCTTCACTCTGGAAACACCATATATTTT.

V and J are TRBV27 and TRBJ2-7, with D tentatively TRBD1 (6 bases). V was shortened by 5 bases and J by 2 bases, with 13 bases between the two germline ends. The CDR3 spans 14 residues. Germline CDR1 MNHEY, CDR2 SMNVEV (reference sequence). The CDR3 is CASSLRGPTYEQYF. Here the CDR3 DNA reads TGTGCCAGCAGTCTCAGGGGACCGACCTACGAGCAGTACTTC.

This clone was picked up a small number of times. The rearrangement links TRBV4-1 to TRBJ2-3; unclear D gene. Germline values: CDR1 MGHRA, CDR2 YSYEKL. CDR3 length: 13 residues. V dropped 2 bases and J dropped 1 base, with 4 bases sitting between them. This CDR3 is CASSQLGTDTQYF. CDR3 nucleotides: TGCGCCAGCAGCCAACTAGGCACAGATACGCAGTATTTT.

This sequence joins TRBV4-1 and TRBJ1-5; D is ambiguous. CDR1 and CDR2 (germline): MGHRA, YSYEKL. CDR3 length: 15 residues. Trimming took off 2 bases at V and 3 bases at J, with 11 bases between the two ends. This chain's CDR3 is CASSQSSQYNQPQHF. The CDR3 nucleotides are TGCGCCAGCAGCCAAAGTAGCCAGTACAATCAGCCCCAGCATTTT.